This T cell receptor beta chain appears in the sequencing data of a study of early T cells in non-severe SARS-CoV-2 infection. The CDR3 loop spans 13 amino acids. Germline V gene data show CDR1 as SQVTM and CDR2 as ANQGSEA. The V and J ends lost 4 bases and 1 base respectively, with 10 bases between them. The sample holds a few counts of this clonotype. In the library, individual cDNA molecules carried attached unique molecular identifiers. TCRdb re-derived calls from the 5' RACE reads in MiXCR, one entry per CDR3 protein. The data show 71,000 or so distinct CDR3 sequences, 12% to 15% seen once. This TCR came from an adult who was a healthcare worker with PCR-confirmed SARS-CoV-2 infection or an uninfected control (not recorded which). The sample comprised whole blood. The J gene is TRBJ1-1, the V gene TRBV29-1; no clear D gene. The CDR3 region is CSVAAGRNTEAFF. The CDR3 DNA sequence: TGCAGCGTTGCCGCGGGTCGGAACACTGAAGCTTTCTTT.